This is a list of T cell receptor beta chains from one sample in a study of CD8+ T cells in alopecia areata. The data were produced by immunoSEQ multiplex PCR, yet TCRdb's version contains in-frame clones alone and is incomplete. The sample carries 140,000 or so clones, 62% recorded once. The source material was CD8+ T cells sorted from blood. These TCRs come from a human donor in good health. The CDR3 runs from the conserved cysteine through the conserved F or W. A D gene is named only where the DNA matches it firmly. Where a row states a size, it is once, few, many or the class of an expanded clone; other rows omit it.

j_call,clone_size,d_call,v_call,cdr3_nt,cdr3_aa
TRBJ1-1,NA,TRBD1,TRBV14,TGTGCCAGCAGCCAAGACTACAGGGGACAGGCCCATGAAGCTTTCTTT,CASSQDYRGQAHEAFF
TRBJ2-2,NA,TRBD2,TRBV28,TGTGCCAGCAGTTTATTTGCTAGCGGGGTCGCGAACACCGGGGAGCTGTTTTTT,CASSLFASGVANTGELFF
TRBJ2-1,NA,TRBD2,TRBV30,TGTGCCTGGAGGGGAATAGCGGGGCGCTCCTACAATGAGCAGTTCTTC,CAWRGIAGRSYNEQFF
TRBJ2-1,NA,TRBD2,TRBV9,TGTGCCAGCAGCGGTGGCGGGAGGGCCGGTAATGAGCAGTTCTTC,CASSGGGRAGNEQFF
TRBJ2-1,NA,NA,TRBV2,TGTGCCACCCCAGGGGTGGGGCATGAGCAGTTCTTC,CATPGVGHEQFF
TRBJ1-2,NA,NA,TRBV19,TGTGCCAGTAGTTTCGGACCGCTGGACGGCTACACCTTC,CASSFGPLDGYTF
TRBJ2-3,NA,TRBD2,TRBV2,TGTGCCATTCCTACTAGCGGAGGCACAGATACGCAGTATTTT,CAIPTSGGTDTQYF
TRBJ2-1,NA,NA,TRBV13,TGTGCCAGCACCGGGGGAAACAATGAGCAGTTCTTC,CASTGGNNEQFF
TRBJ2-5,NA,TRBD2,TRBV4-1,TGCGCCAGCAGCCAAGGCGGGGGAGAGACCCAGTACTTC,CASSQGGGETQYF
TRBJ1-1,NA,NA,TRBV27,TGTGCCAGCAGTGCTACCCCCGGGGTTGAAGCTTTCTTT,CASSATPGVEAFF
TRBJ2-5,NA,NA,TRBV6-5,TGTGCCAGCAGTTATCTCGAACAGGAGACCCAGTACTTC,CASSYLEQETQYF
TRBJ2-7,NA,NA,TRBV27,TGTGCCAGCAGTTCAGGGGTAGGAACCTACGAGCAGTACTTC,CASSSGVGTYEQYF
TRBJ2-7,NA,NA,TRBV29-1,TGCAGCGTTGTTATACGGGACACGTACTACGAGCAGTACTTC,CSVVIRDTYYEQYF
TRBJ2-1,few,TRBD2,TRBV30,TGTGCCTGGGGCCTGCGGGTCCCTTTTGAGAGCGGGAGAACCTACAATGAGCAGTTCTTC,CAWGLRVPFESGRTYNEQFF
TRBJ2-1,few,NA,TRBV9,TGTGCCAGCAGCCCCTCTAATCAGGTTGGGGAGCAGTTCTTC,CASSPSNQVGEQFF
TRBJ2-1,NA,NA,TRBV5-1,TGCGCCAGCAGCTCCGGAAATGAGCAGTTCTTC,CASSSGNEQFF
TRBJ2-5,few,NA,TRBV6-5,TGTGCCAGCACCACCAGGGCTGGCCAAGAGACCCAGTACTTC,CASTTRAGQETQYF